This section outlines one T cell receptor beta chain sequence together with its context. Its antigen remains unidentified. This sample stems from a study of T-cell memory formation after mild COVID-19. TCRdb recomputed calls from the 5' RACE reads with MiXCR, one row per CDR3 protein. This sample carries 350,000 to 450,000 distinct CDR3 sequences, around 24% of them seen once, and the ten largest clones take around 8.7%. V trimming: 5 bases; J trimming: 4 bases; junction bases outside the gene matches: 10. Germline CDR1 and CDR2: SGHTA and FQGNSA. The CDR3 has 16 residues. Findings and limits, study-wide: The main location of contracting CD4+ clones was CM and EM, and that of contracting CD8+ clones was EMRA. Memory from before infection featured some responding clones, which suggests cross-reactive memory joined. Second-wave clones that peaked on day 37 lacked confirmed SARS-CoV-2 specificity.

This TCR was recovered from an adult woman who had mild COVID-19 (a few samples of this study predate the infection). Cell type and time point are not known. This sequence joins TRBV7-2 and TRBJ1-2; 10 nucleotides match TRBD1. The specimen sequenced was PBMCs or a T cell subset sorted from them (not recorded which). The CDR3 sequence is CASSGPPTGGFYGYTF. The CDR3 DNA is TGTGCCAGCAGCGGTCCCCCGACAGGGGGCTTCTATGGCTACACCTTC.